This is a list of T cell receptor beta chains from one sample in a study of metastatic and nonmetastatic thyroid tumors. Using MiXCR, TCRdb re-called clones from the PCR reads. The data show 15,000 to 20,000 clones, 25% to 30% seen once. The sample consisted of tumor tissue. These receptors originate from a female donor with papillary thyroid cancer or a benign thyroid nodule (not recorded which). Some clones in this sample may be carry-over from other donors' samples. CDR3s include the opening cysteine and the closing phenylalanine or tryptophan. The listing skips clone size in some rows; elsewhere it reads once, few, many or a size class.

J | size | V | CDR3
TRBJ2-5 | many | TRBV18 | CASSLGGLAVETQYF
TRBJ2-7 | . | TRBV27 | CASSPGQGTYEQYF
TRBJ1-1 | medium-sized | TRBV10-3 | CATAGAGGPNTEAFF
TRBJ1-2 | medium-sized | TRBV5-1 | CASSLELLGGEKGYTF
TRBJ2-2 | many | TRBV18 | CASSLQFANTGELFF
TRBJ2-2 | . | TRBV18 | CASSPTGTGELFF
TRBJ1-2 | . | TRBV6-2/TRBV6-3 | CASSRDRARGYTF
TRBJ1-1 | few | TRBV2 | CAKRGRKNTEAFF
TRBJ2-7 | . | TRBV6-1 | CASSFPPRGIYEQYF
TRBJ2-1 | few | TRBV28 | CASRPTSGQGLLNEQFF
TRBJ2-2 | . | TRBV19 | CASTSSRKDTGELFF
TRBJ2-3 | few | TRBV24-1 | CATSDPRGGRVDTQYF
TRBJ2-1 | few | TRBV12-5 | CASGFNKGGSYNEQFF
TRBJ1-2 | few | TRBV2 | CASSEEHLGRAF
TRBJ2-2 | . | TRBV7-2 | CASSLATSGRNTGELFF
TRBJ2-5 | . | TRBV7-2 | CASSFRGETQYF
TRBJ2-1 | few | TRBV7-3 | CASSPHRNEQFF
TRBJ2-7 | . | TRBV10-1 | CASSENYDEQYF
TRBJ2-7 | few | TRBV6-1 | CASSQILASLLYEQYF
TRBJ2-2 | . | TRBV30 | CAWSGSGSAGELFF
TRBJ1-3 | . | TRBV6-5 | CASSYWTGDLNTIYF
TRBJ2-1 | many | TRBV5-6 | CASSLGTGGYNEQFF
TRBJ2-3 | . | TRBV11-2 | CASSLGSGRPDTQYF
TRBJ2-3 | . | TRBV7-6 | CASSLGAGEGDTQYF
TRBJ2-1 | . | TRBV2 | CVSSLAGNNEQLF
TRBJ1-1 | few | TRBV29-1 | CSVEQVTEAFF
TRBJ2-4 | . | TRBV20-1 | CSAPTSAQNIQYF
TRBJ2-7 | medium-sized | TRBV10-3 | CAMGQGQPYEQYF
TRBJ2-6 | many | TRBV19 | CASSIDGSYSSGANVLTF
TRBJ2-7 | few | TRBV6-2/TRBV6-3 | CASRPGRQLSLGNEQYF